This T cell receptor (beta chain) stems from a study of T cell repertoires in cytomegalovirus infection. Study details: A matching HLA type, together with CMV infection, was signaled by public TCR beta signatures.

Each CDR3 protein gets one entry after TCRdb re-called the reads with MiXCR. Here the sample spans over 150,000 distinct CDR3 sequences, about 18% being singletons. The sequence came from a human donor in good health (CMV status not recorded). Some clones in this sample may be carry-over from other donors' samples. The sequencing input was CD8+ T cells from PBMCs.

Here the CDR3 DNA reads TGTGCCACAAACCACCTTGCGGAGAGTCAAGAGACCCAGTACTTC. It translates to CATNHLAESQETQYF. This chain links TRBV10-3 with TRBJ2-5, with D unresolved. This CDR3 is built from 15 residues. Germline-derived CDR1 and CDR2 are ENHRY and SYGVKD. Deletions cut 10 bases from V and 2 bases from J, with 20 bases between.